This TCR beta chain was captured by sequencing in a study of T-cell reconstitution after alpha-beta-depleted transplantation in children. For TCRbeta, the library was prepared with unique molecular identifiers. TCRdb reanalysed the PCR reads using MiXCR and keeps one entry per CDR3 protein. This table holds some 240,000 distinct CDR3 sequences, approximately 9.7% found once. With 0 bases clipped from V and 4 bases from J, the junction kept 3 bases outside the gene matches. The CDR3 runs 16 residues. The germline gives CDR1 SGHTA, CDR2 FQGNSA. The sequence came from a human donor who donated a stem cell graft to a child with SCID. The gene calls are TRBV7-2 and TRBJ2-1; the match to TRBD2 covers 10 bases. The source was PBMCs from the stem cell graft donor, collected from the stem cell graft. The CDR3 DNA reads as TGTGCCAGCAGCTTAGCTCGGACTAGCGGTTACAATGAGCAGTTCTTC. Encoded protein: CASSLARTSGYNEQFF.